This TCR beta chain was recovered during a study of blood T cell repertoires in COVID-19. About the study: The United States, Italy and Spain supplied acute and convalescent COVID-19 samples. The analysed material was cDNA or gDNA that came from T cells, B-cell-depleted T cells, or PBMCs.

CDR3 length: 15 residues. Germline CDR1 SGHAT, CDR2 FQNNGV. J gave up 0 bases and V 1 base, and 1 base lay outside the gene matches. Per the original methods: From reference gene primer amplification, estimates of nucleated cell counts were derived. Libraries were prepared by immunoSEQ multiplex PCR; TCRdb keeps only in-frame clonotypes and omits some of them. For V, J and clone size, that table is used; D and trimming come from the DNA. The sample holds around 55,000 clones, 88% seen once. Sequenced sample: peripheral blood. The V gene is TRBV11-2, the J gene TRBJ1-1; 8 nucleotides match TRBD1. The TCR was taken from a man aged 55 to 69 with active COVID-19. In nucleotides, the CDR3 is TGTGCCAGCAGCTTAGTGGGACAGGTGAACACTGAAGCTTTCTTT. Amino acids: CASSLVGQVNTEAFF.